Listed below are T cell receptor beta chains from one sample, sequenced in a study of blood T cell repertoires in COVID-19. Assay used: immunoSEQ multiplex PCR; TCRdb lists only in-frame clones, some missing. The repertoire holds about 170,000 clones, with roughly 73% as singletons. Sequenced sample: peripheral blood. The receptors here all came from a man in his 70s with acute or convalescent COVID-19. Both conserved end residues are part of each CDR3. The order of the fields is D gene, V gene, J gene, clone size, CDR3 DNA, CDR3 protein. D genes are given only for firm matches. Clone size is shown for a subset of rows, as once, few, many or a class of expanded clone.

d_gene: .
v_gene: TRBV30
j_gene: TRBJ2-5
abundance: .
CDR3nt: TGTGCCTGGAGTAGGTCTAGTGTTCCGGAGACCCAGTACTTC
CDR3aa: CAWSRSSVPETQYF

d_gene: .
v_gene: TRBV5-6
j_gene: TRBJ1-2
abundance: .
CDR3nt: TGTGCCAGCAGCTTGAACAGCTATGGCTACACCTTC
CDR3aa: CASSLNSYGYTF

d_gene: .
v_gene: TRBV19
j_gene: TRBJ2-7
abundance: .
CDR3nt: TGTGCCAGCAGATCCGGGACTGGGGATATTTACGAGCAGTACTTC
CDR3aa: CASRSGTGDIYEQYF

d_gene: TRBD1
v_gene: TRBV5-1
j_gene: TRBJ1-2
abundance: .
CDR3nt: TGCGCCAGCAGCTTGGAGGGGGCTACCTATGGCTACACCTTC
CDR3aa: CASSLEGATYGYTF

d_gene: .
v_gene: TRBV5-4
j_gene: TRBJ2-2
abundance: .
CDR3nt: TGTGCCAGCAAAAGGGGGGGCCCGAACACCGGGGAGCTGTTTTTT
CDR3aa: CASKRGGPNTGELFF

d_gene: .
v_gene: TRBV7-3
j_gene: TRBJ2-3
abundance: once
CDR3nt: TGTGCCAGCAGCTTGGGGTTGGGGCGGGGAAGCACAGATACGCAGTATTTT
CDR3aa: CASSLGLGRGSTDTQYF

d_gene: .
v_gene: TRBV18
j_gene: TRBJ2-5
abundance: once
CDR3nt: TGTGCCAGCTCACCCGAACCCGGGTTCACAGAGACCCAGTACTTC
CDR3aa: CASSPEPGFTETQYF

d_gene: TRBD2
v_gene: TRBV5-1
j_gene: TRBJ2-2
abundance: .
CDR3nt: TGCGCCAGCAGCGGGGGGACTAGCGGGAGTAACACCGGGGAGCTGTTTTTT
CDR3aa: CASSGGTSGSNTGELFF

d_gene: .
v_gene: TRBV6-4
j_gene: TRBJ1-1
abundance: .
CDR3nt: TGTGCCAGCAGTGCGACCGGGGACACTGAAGCTTTCTTT
CDR3aa: CASSATGDTEAFF

d_gene: TRBD1
v_gene: TRBV19
j_gene: TRBJ2-1
abundance: .
CDR3nt: TGTGCCAGTAAGGAGCGGACAGGGGATTTCTCCTACAATGAGCAGTTCTTC
CDR3aa: CASKERTGDFSYNEQFF

d_gene: TRBD1
v_gene: TRBV9
j_gene: TRBJ1-3
abundance: .
CDR3nt: TGTGCCAGCAGCGCGGTATCACAGGGGACGCTGGGAAACACCATATATTTT
CDR3aa: CASSAVSQGTLGNTIYF

d_gene: TRBD1
v_gene: TRBV3-1/TRBV3-2
j_gene: TRBJ1-4
abundance: .
CDR3nt: TGTGCCAGCAGCCAAGGACAGGGGTTGGGAAAACTGTTTTTT
CDR3aa: CASSQGQGLGKLFF

d_gene: .
v_gene: TRBV5-1
j_gene: TRBJ2-3
abundance: .
CDR3nt: TGCGCCAGCAGCTTGGGACAGGAGATCTTCACAGATACGCAGTATTTT
CDR3aa: CASSLGQEIFTDTQYF

d_gene: TRBD1
v_gene: TRBV25-1
j_gene: TRBJ2-7
abundance: .
CDR3nt: TGTGCCAGCAGTTATGCCGGGACAGGGGCCTACGAGCAGTACTTC
CDR3aa: CASSYAGTGAYEQYF

d_gene: .
v_gene: TRBV11-3
j_gene: TRBJ1-4
abundance: .
CDR3nt: TGTGCCAGCAGCCCCCTTCGGGCAGGGCGTAATGAAAAACTGTTTTTT
CDR3aa: CASSPLRAGRNEKLFF

d_gene: TRBD2
v_gene: TRBV6-2/TRBV6-3
j_gene: TRBJ2-1
abundance: .
CDR3nt: TGTGCCAGCAGCCGGTCTAGCGGGAGTCATAGAAATGAGCAGTTCTTC
CDR3aa: CASSRSSGSHRNEQFF

d_gene: TRBD1
v_gene: TRBV19
j_gene: TRBJ1-2
abundance: .
CDR3nt: TGTGCCAGTAGTCCTTTCCGACAGGGCTATTATGGCTACACCTTC
CDR3aa: CASSPFRQGYYGYTF

d_gene: TRBD1
v_gene: TRBV2
j_gene: TRBJ1-2
abundance: .
CDR3nt: TGTGCCATTCCCAGGGGGCGCGTCTATGGCTACACCTTC
CDR3aa: CAIPRGRVYGYTF

d_gene: TRBD2
v_gene: TRBV2
j_gene: TRBJ2-2
abundance: .
CDR3nt: TGTGCCAGCAGAGTACTAGCGGGAGCTGCCGGGGAGCTGTTTTTT
CDR3aa: CASRVLAGAAGELFF

d_gene: .
v_gene: TRBV5-1
j_gene: TRBJ1-1
abundance: .
CDR3nt: TGCGCCAGCAGCTTACAATCAAGGACAGCTGCTGAAGCTTTCTTT
CDR3aa: CASSLQSRTAAEAFF

d_gene: .
v_gene: TRBV5-4
j_gene: TRBJ1-1
abundance: .
CDR3nt: TGTGCCAGCAGCTTGGGCGGGACGGTGAACACTGAAGCTTTCTTT
CDR3aa: CASSLGGTVNTEAFF

d_gene: .
v_gene: TRBV5-5
j_gene: TRBJ1-5
abundance: .
CDR3nt: TGTGCCAGCAGCTTGGAAAGGACAGCCAATCAGCCCCAGCATTTT
CDR3aa: CASSLERTANQPQHF

d_gene: .
v_gene: TRBV5-1
j_gene: TRBJ2-1
abundance: .
CDR3nt: TGCGCCAGCAGCTTGGGCTCAGGGGAGCAGTTCTTC
CDR3aa: CASSLGSGEQFF

d_gene: .
v_gene: TRBV27
j_gene: TRBJ1-5
abundance: few
CDR3nt: TGTGCCAGCAGTTCCCGAGGGCATCAGCCCCAGCATTTT
CDR3aa: CASSSRGHQPQHF

d_gene: TRBD1
v_gene: TRBV9
j_gene: TRBJ1-1
abundance: few
CDR3nt: TGTGCCAGCAGCGTAGACACAGGGGATTATAGTGAAGCTTTCTTT
CDR3aa: CASSVDTGDYSEAFF

d_gene: .
v_gene: TRBV19
j_gene: TRBJ1-4
abundance: .
CDR3nt: TGTGCCAGTGGCCCGGCAGGGCGCGTCGAAAAACTGTTTTTT
CDR3aa: CASGPAGRVEKLFF

d_gene: TRBD2
v_gene: TRBV4-1
j_gene: TRBJ2-1
abundance: .
CDR3nt: TGCGCCAGCAGCCCGGGACTAGCGGGAGTGGGCAATGAGCAGTTCTTC
CDR3aa: CASSPGLAGVGNEQFF

d_gene: .
v_gene: TRBV21-1
j_gene: TRBJ1-3
abundance: few
CDR3nt: TGTGCCAACAGGAGCTCTGGAAACACCATATATTTT
CDR3aa: CANRSSGNTIYF

d_gene: TRBD1
v_gene: TRBV5-1
j_gene: TRBJ1-2
abundance: .
CDR3nt: TGCGCCAGCAGCTTGGAGAACAGGGGGAACTATGGCTACACCTTC
CDR3aa: CASSLENRGNYGYTF

d_gene: TRBD1
v_gene: TRBV11-2
j_gene: TRBJ1-2
abundance: .
CDR3nt: TGTGCCAGCAGCTCTGACAGGGTATGGTATGGCTACACCTTC
CDR3aa: CASSSDRVWYGYTF

d_gene: .
v_gene: TRBV7-2
j_gene: TRBJ2-3
abundance: .
CDR3nt: TGTGCCAGCAGCTTAAGTTGGGCCCCAACAGATACGCAGTATTTT
CDR3aa: CASSLSWAPTDTQYF

d_gene: TRBD1
v_gene: TRBV6-2/TRBV6-3
j_gene: TRBJ1-5
abundance: few
CDR3nt: TGTGCCAGCAGCCCATCGACAGGGGTTATCAATCAGCCCCAGCATTTT
CDR3aa: CASSPSTGVINQPQHF

d_gene: .
v_gene: TRBV4-2
j_gene: TRBJ1-2
abundance: .
CDR3nt: TGTGCCAGCAGCCAAGATGGAGGGCGCGGTGGCTACACCTTC
CDR3aa: CASSQDGGRGGYTF

d_gene: .
v_gene: TRBV28
j_gene: TRBJ1-1
abundance: .
CDR3nt: TGTGCCAGCAGTTTCGGTGGGCGGGAAAACACTGAAGCTTTCTTT
CDR3aa: CASSFGGRENTEAFF

d_gene: .
v_gene: TRBV19
j_gene: TRBJ2-5
abundance: .
CDR3nt: TGTGCCAGTAGTATTTGGTCTGAGGAGACCCAGTACTTC
CDR3aa: CASSIWSEETQYF

d_gene: .
v_gene: TRBV4-3
j_gene: TRBJ1-1
abundance: .
CDR3nt: TGCGCCAGCAGCCAAGAGCTCGGGAGGGAGGAAGCTTTCTTT
CDR3aa: CASSQELGREEAFF

d_gene: .
v_gene: TRBV19
j_gene: TRBJ1-5
abundance: .
CDR3nt: TGTGCCAGTAATTTTGGACAGCAGCCCCAGCATTTT
CDR3aa: CASNFGQQPQHF